A selection of T cell receptor beta chains follows, all from one sample in a study of beta chain features in type 1 diabetes. Profiled with immunoSEQ multiplex PCR; TCRdb holds only in-frame clones, not every one. The data show some 350,000 clones, roughly 14% seen once. Material for sequencing was naive CD4+ T cells from blood. Receptors originate from a woman younger than 35 with type 1 diabetes. Each CDR3 is given with its conserved first and last residue. D genes are given only for firm matches. Clone sizes are given selectively: once, few, many, or a class where the clone is expanded.

TRBJ2-3 few TRBV18 TRBD2 TGTGCCAGCTCACCTTCGGGACTAGCAGATACGCAGTATTTT CASSPSGLADTQYF
TRBJ2-1 - TRBV29-1 - TGCAGCGTTGCAGGTGAGCAGTTCTTC CSVAGEQFF
TRBJ1-1 - TRBV11-1 - TGTGCCAGCAGCTTAACGGGAAAAGGTGAAGCTTTCTTT CASSLTGKGEAFF
TRBJ1-1 - TRBV14 - TGTGCCAGCAGCCTCGGGGTCACTGAAGCTTTCTTT CASSLGVTEAFF
TRBJ2-1 few TRBV10-3 TRBD2 TGTGCCATTATCGGGGGGGCTAGGGATTACAATGAGCAGTTCTTC CAIIGGARDYNEQFF
TRBJ2-7 few TRBV5-1 TRBD2 TGCGCCAGCAGCGAGGGACTAGCGGGAGAGGTCGAGCAGTACTTC CASSEGLAGEVEQYF
TRBJ2-4 few TRBV19 - TGTGCCAGTAGTATCGAGATGGGCCCAAAAAACATTCAGTACTTC CASSIEMGPKNIQYF
TRBJ1-2 few TRBV7-2 TRBD1 TGTGCCAGCAGCTTGGGAAGGAGACAGGGAACCACCTTC CASSLGRRQGTTF
TRBJ2-2 - TRBV4-2 - TGTGCCAGCAGCCAAGACTGGGGGCTGGGCACCGGGGAGCTGTTTTTT CASSQDWGLGTGELFF
TRBJ2-5 - TRBV18 - TGTGCCAGCTCACCACTCAGCACGGGGCAAGAGACCCAGTACTTC CASSPLSTGQETQYF
TRBJ2-7 few TRBV5-1 - TGCGCCAGCAGTTTCGCAATCCAAGGAATCGGGGAGCAGTACTTC CASSFAIQGIGEQYF
TRBJ1-2 - TRBV5-1 TRBD1 TGCGCCAGCAGCCCCCGGACAGGGGATGCCTATGGCTACACCTTC CASSPRTGDAYGYTF
TRBJ1-1 - TRBV28 - TGTGCCAGCAGTTTATTACAGGGAAGCGCAGGAAACACTGAAGCTTTCTTT CASSLLQGSAGNTEAFF
TRBJ2-5 - TRBV29-1 TRBD2 TGCAGCGTTAGCCGACTAGCGGGAGAGGAGACCCAGTACTTC CSVSRLAGEETQYF
TRBJ2-5 - TRBV25-1 TRBD1 TGTGCCAGCAGGCTAGGGGGCACAGAGACCCAGTACTTC CASRLGGTETQYF
TRBJ1-2 few TRBV15 - TGTGCCACCTCTCGCAGGCAGTTCTATGGCTACACCTTC CATSRRQFYGYTF
TRBJ2-1 - TRBV15 TRBD1 TGTGCCACCAGCAGGAGGACAGGGTACAATGAGCAGTTCTTC CATSRRTGYNEQFF
TRBJ2-5 few TRBV5-1 - TGCGCCAGCAGCGTTGGTGGCAGTCAAGAGACCCAGTACTTC CASSVGGSQETQYF
TRBJ2-3 few TRBV2 TRBD1 TGTGCCAGCAGTGAGTTGCCAGGGGGTGTAGATACGCAGTATTTT CASSELPGGVDTQYF
TRBJ2-7 few TRBV7-2 TRBD1 TGTGCCAGCAGCGGGACAGGGGACTTATCCTACGAGCAGTACTTC CASSGTGDLSYEQYF
TRBJ2-3 few TRBV28 TRBD2 TGTGCCAGCAGTTTACCAGCGGGAGAGTTGACAGATACGCAGTATTTT CASSLPAGELTDTQYF
TRBJ1-2 - TRBV5-6 TRBD1 TGTGCCAGCAGCTCGGACAGGCTCTATGGCTACACCTTC CASSSDRLYGYTF
TRBJ1-5 - TRBV7-2 TRBD1 TGTGCCAGCAGCCCGACAGGGGCAAATCAGCCCCAGCATTTT CASSPTGANQPQHF
TRBJ2-1 - TRBV5-5 TRBD2 TGTGCCAGCAGATTAGGGGCGGGAGTGGTGCAGTTCTTC CASRLGAGVVQFF
TRBJ2-7 few TRBV10-1 - TGCGCCAGCAGTGAGATGAGGGCAGGCTACGAGCAGTACTTC CASSEMRAGYEQYF
TRBJ2-5 - TRBV5-4 - TGTGCCAGCAGCTCGGGGGGCAGGGAAGAGACCCAGTACTTC CASSSGGREETQYF
TRBJ2-1 few TRBV11-2 TRBD1 TGTGCCAGCAGCTTAGCAGGGGGCTCCTACAATGAGCAGTTCTTC CASSLAGGSYNEQFF
TRBJ2-1 few TRBV5-1 TRBD2 TGCGCCAGCAGCTTGGGACTAGCGGGAGTAGGCGAGCAGTTCTTC CASSLGLAGVGEQFF
TRBJ2-1 - TRBV5-1 TRBD2 TGCGCCAGCGCACCGGGACTAGGAAACAATGAGCAGTTCTTC CASAPGLGNNEQFF
TRBJ2-7 - TRBV14 TRBD2 TGTGCCAGCAGCCGCATCCAGGCTAGCGGGAGCTACGAGCAGTACTTC CASSRIQASGSYEQYF
TRBJ2-1 - TRBV5-6 - TGTGCCAGCAGCTTGGTATCTGAGCAGTTCTTC CASSLVSEQFF
TRBJ1-1 - TRBV19 - TGTGCCAGTAGTTTCACAGGGACACTTAATGAAGCTTTCTTT CASSFTGTLNEAFF
TRBJ1-2 few TRBV7-2 - TGTGCCAGCAGCTTAGCATCAGAGGACTATGGCTACACCTTC CASSLASEDYGYTF
TRBJ2-4 - TRBV14 - TGTGCCAGCAGCCAAGAAGGAGGGGCAGCTCAGTACTTC CASSQEGGAAQYF
TRBJ2-1 few TRBV9 - TGTGCCAGCAGCGTACTCGATGAGCAGTTCTTC CASSVLDEQFF
TRBJ1-1 - TRBV18 - TGTGCCAGCAGGCTCAGGGAGCGGGACACTGAAGCTTTCTTT CASRLRERDTEAFF
TRBJ2-3 - TRBV29-1 TRBD2 TGCAGCGTCGGACTAGCGGGAGTTAGCACAGATACGCAGTATTTT CSVGLAGVSTDTQYF
TRBJ2-7 - TRBV7-2 TRBD2 TGTGCCAGCAGCCCCCCTAGCGGGAGCCACGAGCAGTACTTC CASSPPSGSHEQYF
TRBJ1-5 - TRBV29-1 - TGCAGCGTAGGACTTAGCAATCAGCCCCAGCATTTT CSVGLSNQPQHF
TRBJ2-7 - TRBV19 TRBD1 TGTGCCAGTAGTCGGACAGGGAGCTCCTACGAGCAGTACTTC CASSRTGSSYEQYF
TRBJ2-3 few TRBV9 TRBD2 TGTGCCAGCAGCGTATCGACCTCGACTAGCGGGAGAACAGATACGCAGTATTTT CASSVSTSTSGRTDTQYF
TRBJ1-2 few TRBV30 TRBD1 TGTGCCTGGACTAGGGGACAGAATATCTATGGCTACACCTTC CAWTRGQNIYGYTF
TRBJ2-5 few TRBV30 TRBD2 TGTGCCTGGAGCCGCCACCGGACTAGCGGTGGTCTGGAGACCCAGTACTTC CAWSRHRTSGGLETQYF
TRBJ1-2 few TRBV11-2 - TGTGCCAGCAGCTTAGGACCAGGGCAAGACTATGGCTACACCTTC CASSLGPGQDYGYTF
TRBJ2-3 - TRBV5-4 - TGTGCCAGCAGCTTAACCGCTAGGCAGGATACGCAGTATTTT CASSLTARQDTQYF
TRBJ1-5 - TRBV2 - TGTGCCAGCAGCGTCGCAGGGGCCAATCAGCCCCAGCATTTT CASSVAGANQPQHF
TRBJ1-1 few TRBV19 - TGTGCCAGTAGTCAGGGGCTGATGGGCACTGAAGCTTTCTTT CASSQGLMGTEAFF
TRBJ1-1 - TRBV28 - TGTGCCAGCAGGGAACAGGGGAACACTGAAGCTTTCTTT CASREQGNTEAFF
TRBJ2-3 few TRBV4-3 TRBD2 TGCGCCAGCAGCCGTGCCGTCCCGGGACTAGCGGGAGGAAGCACAGATACGCAGTATTTT CASSRAVPGLAGGSTDTQYF
TRBJ2-6 few TRBV13 - TGTGCCAGCAGCTTAGTATGGGGGGGACAAGCTGGGGCCAACGTCCTGACTTTC CASSLVWGGQAGANVLTF
TRBJ1-1 once TRBV18 - TGTGCCAGCTCACCAACTACAGGGTCGCGGTCTGAAGCTTTCTTT CASSPTTGSRSEAFF
TRBJ2-7 - TRBV5-1 - TGCGCCAGCAGCTTGGTCGTCAGGGACGAGCAGTACTTC CASSLVVRDEQYF